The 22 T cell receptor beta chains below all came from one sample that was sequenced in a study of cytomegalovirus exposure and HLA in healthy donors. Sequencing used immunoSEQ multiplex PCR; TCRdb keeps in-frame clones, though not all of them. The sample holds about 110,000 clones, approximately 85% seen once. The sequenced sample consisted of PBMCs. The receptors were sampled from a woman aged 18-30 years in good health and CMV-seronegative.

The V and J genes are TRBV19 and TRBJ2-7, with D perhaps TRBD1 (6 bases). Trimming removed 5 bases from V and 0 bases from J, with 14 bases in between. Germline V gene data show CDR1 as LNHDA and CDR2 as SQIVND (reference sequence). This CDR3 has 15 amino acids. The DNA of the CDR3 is TGTGCCAGTAGTGCAGGGGCTCAGAGCTCCTACGAGCAGTACTTC. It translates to CASSAGAQSSYEQYF.

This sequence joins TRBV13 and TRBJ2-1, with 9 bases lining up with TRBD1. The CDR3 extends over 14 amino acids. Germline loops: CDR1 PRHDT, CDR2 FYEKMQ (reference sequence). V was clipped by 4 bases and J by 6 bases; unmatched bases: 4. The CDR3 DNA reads TGTGCCAGCAGCTGGCCGGGACAGGGCAATGAGCAGTTCTTC. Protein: CASSWPGQGNEQFF.

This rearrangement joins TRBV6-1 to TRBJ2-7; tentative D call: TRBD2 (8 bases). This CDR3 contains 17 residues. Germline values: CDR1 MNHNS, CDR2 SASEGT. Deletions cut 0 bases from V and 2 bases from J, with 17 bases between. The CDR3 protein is CASSEAVNRGLAYEQYF. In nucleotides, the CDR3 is TGTGCCAGCAGTGAAGCTGTTAACAGGGGACTAGCCTACGAGCAGTACTTC.

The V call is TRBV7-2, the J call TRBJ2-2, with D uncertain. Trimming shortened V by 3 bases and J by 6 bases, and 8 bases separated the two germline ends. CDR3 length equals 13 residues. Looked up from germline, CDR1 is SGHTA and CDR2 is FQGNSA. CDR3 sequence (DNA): TGTGCCAGCAGCTTTCAGGAATCCGGGGAGCTGTTTTTT. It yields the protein CASSFQESGELFF.

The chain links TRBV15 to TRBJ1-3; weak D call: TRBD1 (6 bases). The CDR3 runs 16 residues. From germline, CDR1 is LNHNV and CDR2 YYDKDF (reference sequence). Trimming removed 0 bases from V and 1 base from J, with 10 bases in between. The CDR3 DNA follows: TGTGCCACCAGCAGAGATCCCGGACAGTCTGGAAACACCATATATTTT. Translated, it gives CATSRDPGQSGNTIYF.

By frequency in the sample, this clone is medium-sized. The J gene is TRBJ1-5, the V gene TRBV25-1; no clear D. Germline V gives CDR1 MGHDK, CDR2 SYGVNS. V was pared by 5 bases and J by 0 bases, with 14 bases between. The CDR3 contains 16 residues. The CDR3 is CASSPSNRYSNQPQHF. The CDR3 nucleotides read TGTGCCAGCAGTCCCTCGAATCGGTATAGCAATCAGCCCCAGCATTTT.

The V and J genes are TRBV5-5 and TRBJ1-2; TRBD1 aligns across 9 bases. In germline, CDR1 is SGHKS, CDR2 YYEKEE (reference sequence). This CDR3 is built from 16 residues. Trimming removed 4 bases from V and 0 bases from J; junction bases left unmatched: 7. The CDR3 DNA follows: TGTGCCAGCAGCAGCCCGGGACAGGGAGCTAACTATGGCTACACCTTC. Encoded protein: CASSSPGQGANYGYTF.

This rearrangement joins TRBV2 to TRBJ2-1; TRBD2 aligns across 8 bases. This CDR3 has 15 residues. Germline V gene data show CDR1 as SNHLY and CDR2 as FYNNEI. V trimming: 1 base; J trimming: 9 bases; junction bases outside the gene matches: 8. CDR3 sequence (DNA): TGTGCCAGCAGTGAAGTCGGGGGGGTTGGCGGTGAGCAGTTCTTC. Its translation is CASSEVGGVGGEQFF.

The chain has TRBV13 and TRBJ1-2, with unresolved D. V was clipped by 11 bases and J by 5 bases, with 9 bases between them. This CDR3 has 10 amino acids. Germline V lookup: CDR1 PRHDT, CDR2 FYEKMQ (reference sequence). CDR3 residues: CAAGGYGYTF. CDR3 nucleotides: TGTGCCGCGGGAGGGTATGGCTACACCTTC.

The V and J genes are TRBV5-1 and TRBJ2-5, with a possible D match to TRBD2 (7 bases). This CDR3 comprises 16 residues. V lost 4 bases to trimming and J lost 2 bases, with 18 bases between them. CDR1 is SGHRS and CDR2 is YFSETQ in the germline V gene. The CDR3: CASSIPEGGGQETQYF. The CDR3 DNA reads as TGCGCCAGCAGCATACCCGAGGGGGGAGGGCAAGAGACCCAGTACTTC.

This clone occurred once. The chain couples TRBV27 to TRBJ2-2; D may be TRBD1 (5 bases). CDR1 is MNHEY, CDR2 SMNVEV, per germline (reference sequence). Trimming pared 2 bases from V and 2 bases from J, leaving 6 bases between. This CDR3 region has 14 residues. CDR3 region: CASSLRTNTGELFF. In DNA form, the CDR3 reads TGTGCCAGCAGTTTAAGGACAAACACCGGGGAGCTGTTTTTT.

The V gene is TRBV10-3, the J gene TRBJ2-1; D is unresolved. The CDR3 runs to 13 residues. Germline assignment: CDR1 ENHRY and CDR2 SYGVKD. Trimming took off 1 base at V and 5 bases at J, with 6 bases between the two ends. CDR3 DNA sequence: TGTGCCATCAGTGAGTTGAGAGACAATGAGCAGTTCTTC. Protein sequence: CAISELRDNEQFF.

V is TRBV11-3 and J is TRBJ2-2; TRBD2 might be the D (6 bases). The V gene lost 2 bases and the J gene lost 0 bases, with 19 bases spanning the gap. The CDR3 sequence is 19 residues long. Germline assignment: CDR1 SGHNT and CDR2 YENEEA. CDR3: CASSLFGLLGTSNTGELFF. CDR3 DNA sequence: TGTGCCAGCAGCTTATTTGGCCTGCTCGGGACTTCGAACACCGGGGAGCTGTTTTTT.

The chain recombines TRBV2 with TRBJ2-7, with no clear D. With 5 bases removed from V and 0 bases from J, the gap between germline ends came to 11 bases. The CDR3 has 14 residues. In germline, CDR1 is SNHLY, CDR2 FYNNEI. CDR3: CASSQDVSSYEQYF. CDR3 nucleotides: TGTGCCAGCAGTCAAGACGTGAGCTCCTACGAGCAGTACTTC. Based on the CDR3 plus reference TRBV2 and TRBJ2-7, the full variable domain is EPEVTQTPSHQVTQMGQEVILRCVPISNHLYFYWYRQILGQKVEFLVSFYNNEISEKSEIFDDQFSVERPDGSNFTLKIRSTKLEDSAMYFCASSQDVSSYEQYFGPGTRLTVT.

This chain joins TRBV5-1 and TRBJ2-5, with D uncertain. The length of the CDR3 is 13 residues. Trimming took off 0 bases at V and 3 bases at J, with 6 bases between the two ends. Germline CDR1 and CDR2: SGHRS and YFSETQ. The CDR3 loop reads CASSLVGEETQYF. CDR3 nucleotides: TGCGCCAGCAGCTTGGTCGGAGAAGAGACCCAGTACTTC. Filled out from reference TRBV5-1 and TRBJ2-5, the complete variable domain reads KAGVTQTPRYLIKTRGQQVTLSCSPISGHRSVSWYQQTPGQGLQFLFEYFSETQRNKGNFPGRFSGRQFSNSRSEMNVSTLELGDSALYLCASSLVGEETQYFGPGTRLLVL.

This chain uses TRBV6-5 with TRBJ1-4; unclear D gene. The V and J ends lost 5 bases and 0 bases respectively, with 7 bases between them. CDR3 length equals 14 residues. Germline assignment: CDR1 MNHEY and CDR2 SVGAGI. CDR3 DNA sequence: TGTGCCAGCAGTCCGACTGCAACTAATGAAAAACTGTTTTTT. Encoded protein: CASSPTATNEKLFF.

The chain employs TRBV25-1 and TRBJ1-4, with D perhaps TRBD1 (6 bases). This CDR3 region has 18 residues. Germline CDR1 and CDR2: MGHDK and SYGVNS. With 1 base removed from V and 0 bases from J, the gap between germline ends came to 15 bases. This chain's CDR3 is CASSESVRTASTNEKLFF. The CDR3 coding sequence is TGTGCCAGCAGTGAATCGGTCCGGACAGCTTCAACTAATGAAAAACTGTTTTTT.

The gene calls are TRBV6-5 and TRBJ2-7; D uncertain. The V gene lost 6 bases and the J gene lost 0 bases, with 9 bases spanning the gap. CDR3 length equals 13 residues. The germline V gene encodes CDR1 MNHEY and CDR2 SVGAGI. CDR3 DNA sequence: TGTGCCAGCAGCCAGACACTCTCCTACGAGCAGTACTTC. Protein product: CASSQTLSYEQYF.

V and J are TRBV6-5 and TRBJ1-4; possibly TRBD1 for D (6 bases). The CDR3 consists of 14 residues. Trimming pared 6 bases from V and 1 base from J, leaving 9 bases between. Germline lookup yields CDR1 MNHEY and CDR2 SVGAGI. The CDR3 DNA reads TGTGCCAGCAGAGGGGGTGGAACTAATGAAAAACTGTTTTTT. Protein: CASRGGGTNEKLFF.

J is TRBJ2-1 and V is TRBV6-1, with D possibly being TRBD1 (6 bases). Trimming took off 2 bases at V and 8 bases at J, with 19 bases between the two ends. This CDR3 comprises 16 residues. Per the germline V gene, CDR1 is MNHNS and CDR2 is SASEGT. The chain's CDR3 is CASSESPGQPLDEQFF. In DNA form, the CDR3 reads TGTGCCAGCAGTGAAAGCCCCGGACAGCCGTTGGATGAGCAGTTCTTC.

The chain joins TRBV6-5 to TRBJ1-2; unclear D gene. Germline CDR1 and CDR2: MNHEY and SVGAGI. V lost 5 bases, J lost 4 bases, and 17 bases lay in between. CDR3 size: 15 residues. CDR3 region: CASSPLSGVSYGYTF. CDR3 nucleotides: TGTGCCAGCAGTCCCCTGTCCGGGGTCAGCTATGGCTACACCTTC.

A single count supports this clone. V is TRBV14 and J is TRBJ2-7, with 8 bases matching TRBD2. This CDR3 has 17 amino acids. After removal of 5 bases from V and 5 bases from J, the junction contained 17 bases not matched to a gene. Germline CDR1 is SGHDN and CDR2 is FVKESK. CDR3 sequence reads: CASSTLSGTSKPHEQYF. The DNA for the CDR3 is TGTGCCAGCAGCACTCTCTCCGGGACTAGTAAACCCCACGAGCAGTACTTC.